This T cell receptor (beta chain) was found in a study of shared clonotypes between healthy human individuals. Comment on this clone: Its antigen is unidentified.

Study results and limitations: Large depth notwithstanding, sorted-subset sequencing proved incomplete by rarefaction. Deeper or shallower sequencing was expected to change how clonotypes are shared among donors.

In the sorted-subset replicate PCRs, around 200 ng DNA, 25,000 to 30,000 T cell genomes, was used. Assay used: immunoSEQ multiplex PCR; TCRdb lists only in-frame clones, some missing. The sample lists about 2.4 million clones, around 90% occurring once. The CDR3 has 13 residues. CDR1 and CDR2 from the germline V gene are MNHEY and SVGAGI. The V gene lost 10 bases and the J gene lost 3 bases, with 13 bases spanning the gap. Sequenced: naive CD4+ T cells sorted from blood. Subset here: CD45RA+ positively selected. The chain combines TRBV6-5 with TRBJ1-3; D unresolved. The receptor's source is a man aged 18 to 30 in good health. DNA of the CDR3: TGTGCCACCCTGGCCGGGTATGGAAACACCATATATTTT. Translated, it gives CATLAGYGNTIYF.